The 5 T cell receptor beta chains presented below share a single source sample, sequenced in a study of siplizumab effects on memory and regulatory T cells. Sequenced by immunoSEQ multiplex PCR; TCRdb stores in-frame clones only, minus some. The sample lists about 100,000 clones, more than 90% occurring once. Material for sequencing was CD4+ T cells sorted from blood. Receptor source: a human donor in good health.

The gene calls are TRBV6-5 and TRBJ2-3; 11 nucleotides match TRBD1. The V segment lost 6 bases and the J segment 4 bases; nucleotides outside the gene matches: 6. CDR3 length: 15 amino acids. Germline V CDR1 and CDR2: MNHEY, SVGAGI. The CDR3 bases are TGTGCCAGCAGGTTGGACAGGGGGCTCCCAGATACGCAGTATTTT. The encoded protein is CASRLDRGLPDTQYF.

The sample holds one count of this clone. The chain uses TRBV6-5 and TRBJ1-3; TRBD1 matches 10 bases. Germline loops: CDR1 MNHEY, CDR2 SVGAGI. Trimming cost V 7 bases and J 4 bases; bases outside gene matches: 7. This CDR3 spans 15 amino acids. In nucleotides, the CDR3 is TGTGCCAGCACCCCCGAGGGACAGGGGGGAAACACCATATATTTT. Its translation: CASTPEGQGGNTIYF.

CDR3 sequence reads: CASSLTAYYEQYF. The CDR3 nucleotides are TGTGCCAGCAGCTTAACGGCTTACTACGAGCAGTACTTC. The J gene is TRBJ2-7, the V gene TRBV7-9, with D unresolved. V shed 2 bases and J shed 3 bases, with 8 bases lying between them. CDR3 length: 13 residues. Germline V CDR1 and CDR2: SEHNR, FQNEAQ (reference sequence).

The chain combines TRBV2 with TRBJ2-5; possible D gene TRBD2, 5 bases. The CDR3 covers 13 residues. CDR1 is SNHLY, CDR2 FYNNEI, per germline. V was pared by 7 bases and J by 2 bases, with 11 bases between. The CDR3 reads CASTRRVQETQYF. The DNA of the CDR3 is TGTGCCAGCACCCGGCGGGTTCAAGAGACCCAGTACTTC.

The chain has TRBV10-3 and TRBJ2-3, with TRBD1 matching over 9 bases. CDR1 is ENHRY, CDR2 SYGVKD, per germline. Germline trimming cut 3 bases from V and 4 bases from J; bases unmatched to any gene: 5. CDR3 size: 15 residues. The CDR3 DNA follows: TGTGCCATCAGTGATTACAGGGGGCATTCAGATACGCAGTATTTT. Translation: CAISDYRGHSDTQYF.